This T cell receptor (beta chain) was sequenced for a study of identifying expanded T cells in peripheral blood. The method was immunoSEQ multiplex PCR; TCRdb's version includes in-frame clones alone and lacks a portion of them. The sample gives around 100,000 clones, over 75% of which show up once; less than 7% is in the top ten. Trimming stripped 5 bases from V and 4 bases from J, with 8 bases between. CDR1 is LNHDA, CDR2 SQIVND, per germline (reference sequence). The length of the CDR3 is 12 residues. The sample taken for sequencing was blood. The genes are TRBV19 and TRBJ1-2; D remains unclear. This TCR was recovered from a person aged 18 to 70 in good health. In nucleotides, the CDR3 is TGTGCCAGTAGTCCAACTTTCTATGGCTACACCTTC. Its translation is CASSPTFYGYTF.